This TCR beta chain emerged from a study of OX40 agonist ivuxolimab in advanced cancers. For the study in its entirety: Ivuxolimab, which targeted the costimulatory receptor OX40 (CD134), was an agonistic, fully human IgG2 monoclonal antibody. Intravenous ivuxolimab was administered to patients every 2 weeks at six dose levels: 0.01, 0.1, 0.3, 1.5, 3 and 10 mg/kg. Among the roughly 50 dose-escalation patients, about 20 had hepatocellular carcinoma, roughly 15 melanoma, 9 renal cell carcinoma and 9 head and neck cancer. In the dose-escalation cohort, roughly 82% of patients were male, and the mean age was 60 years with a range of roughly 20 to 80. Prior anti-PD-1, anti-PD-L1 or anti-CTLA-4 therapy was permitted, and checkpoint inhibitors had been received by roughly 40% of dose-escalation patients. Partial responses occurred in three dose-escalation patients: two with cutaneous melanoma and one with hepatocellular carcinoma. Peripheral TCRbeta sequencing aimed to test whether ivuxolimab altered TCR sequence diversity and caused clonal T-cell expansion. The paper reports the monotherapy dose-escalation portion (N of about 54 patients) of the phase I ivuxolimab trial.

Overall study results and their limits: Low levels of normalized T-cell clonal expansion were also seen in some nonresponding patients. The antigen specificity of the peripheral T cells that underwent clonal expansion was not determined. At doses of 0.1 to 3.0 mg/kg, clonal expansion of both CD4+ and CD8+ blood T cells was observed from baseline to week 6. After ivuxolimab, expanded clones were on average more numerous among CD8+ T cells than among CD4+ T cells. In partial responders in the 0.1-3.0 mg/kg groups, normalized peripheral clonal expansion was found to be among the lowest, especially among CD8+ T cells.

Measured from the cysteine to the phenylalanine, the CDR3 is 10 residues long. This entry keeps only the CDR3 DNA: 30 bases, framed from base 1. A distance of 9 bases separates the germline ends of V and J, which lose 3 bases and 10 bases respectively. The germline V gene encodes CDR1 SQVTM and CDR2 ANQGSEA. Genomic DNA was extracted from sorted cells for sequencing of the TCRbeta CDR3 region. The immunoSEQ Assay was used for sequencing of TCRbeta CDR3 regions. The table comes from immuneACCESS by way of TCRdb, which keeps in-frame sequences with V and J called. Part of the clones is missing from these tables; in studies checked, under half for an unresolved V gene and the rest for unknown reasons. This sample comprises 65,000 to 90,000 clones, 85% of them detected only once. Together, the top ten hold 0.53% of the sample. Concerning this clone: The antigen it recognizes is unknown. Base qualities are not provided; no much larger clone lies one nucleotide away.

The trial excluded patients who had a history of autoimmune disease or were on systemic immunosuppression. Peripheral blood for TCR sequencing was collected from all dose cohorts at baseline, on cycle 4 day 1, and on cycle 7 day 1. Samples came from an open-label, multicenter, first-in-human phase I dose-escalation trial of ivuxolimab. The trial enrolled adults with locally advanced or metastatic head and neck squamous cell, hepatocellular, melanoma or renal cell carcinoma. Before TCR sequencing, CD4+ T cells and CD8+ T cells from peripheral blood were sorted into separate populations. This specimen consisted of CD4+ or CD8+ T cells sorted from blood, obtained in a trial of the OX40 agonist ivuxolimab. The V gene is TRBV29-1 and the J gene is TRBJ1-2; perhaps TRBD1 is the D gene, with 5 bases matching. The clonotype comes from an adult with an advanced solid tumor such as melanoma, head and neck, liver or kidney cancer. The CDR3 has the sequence CSVDDSAYTF. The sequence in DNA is TGCAGCGTTGACGACAGTGCCTACACCTTC.